This T cell receptor (beta chain) was sequenced during a study of shared clonotypes between healthy human individuals. Study-wide context: Each donor's CD4 naive and CD4 memory cells filled three plates apiece, CD8 naive two, and CD8 memory one.

Some clones are missing from TCRdb's copy, which holds only in-frame ones; the method was immunoSEQ multiplex PCR. The table lists 400,000 or so clones, around 96% of them singletons, with about 0.32% in the top ten. Germline V lookup: CDR1 LGHNT, CDR2 FRNRAP. Trimming removed 4 bases at V and 2 bases at J, with 11 bases between. This CDR3 is built from 14 residues. The gene calls are TRBV12-5 and TRBJ1-1; D not resolved. This receptor was identified in a man aged 25 to 40 in good health. Input material: memory CD8+ T cells sorted from blood. The subset denotes: CD45RO+ cells pooled with CCR7-negative TemRA cells. CDR3 region: CASGWAQQNTEAFF. In nucleotides, the CDR3 is TGTGCTAGTGGTTGGGCCCAACAAAACACTGAAGCTTTCTTT. Full variable domain (outside the CDR3, taken from reference TRBV12-5 and TRBJ1-1): DARVTQTPRHKVTEMGQEVTMRCQPILGHNTVFWYRQTMMQGLELLAYFRNRAPLDDSGMPKDRFSAEMPDATLATLKIQPSEPRDSAVYFCASGWAQQNTEAFFGQGTRLTVV.